The 19 T cell receptor beta chains below come from one sample, sequenced in a study of CD8+CD57+ T cells in acquired aplastic anemia. It was genomic DNA that served as the template for profiling TCR beta VDJ and CDR3. TCRdb re-analysed the reads in MiXCR, keeping a single row per CDR3 protein. The table has fewer than 150,000 distinct CDR3 sequences, around 46% seen once. The sample comprised sorted CD4+, CD8+, or CD8+CD57+ T cells (not recorded which) from PBMCs. These receptors all come from a human donor in good health, serving as a control.

The chain recombines TRBV2 with TRBJ2-5; D remains unclear. The CDR3 consists of 11 residues. Germline assignment: CDR1 SNHLY and CDR2 FYNNEI. V lost 2 bases and J lost 5, with 3 bases in between. The DNA of the CDR3 is TGTGCCAGCAGTGAATCGGAGACCCAGTACTTC. As protein: CASSESETQYF.

The chain uses TRBV29-1 and TRBJ2-1; 8 bases are a match to TRBD1. The trim removed 4 bases at V and 5 bases at J, leaving 10 bases unmatched. The CDR3 is 15 residues long. Germline loops: CDR1 SQVTM, CDR2 ANQGSEA. CDR3 bases: TGCAGCGTTGTGGTACCGGGACAGGCTCACAATGAGCAGTTCTTC. Residues: CSVVVPGQAHNEQFF.

V and J are TRBV9 and TRBJ2-1; weak D call: TRBD1 (6 bases). This CDR3 region has 17 residues. Trimming took 0 bases from V and 5 from J, leaving 18 bases between them. The V gene's germline CDR1 is SGDLS and CDR2 YYNGEE. This CDR3 is CASSVGGVWGTNNEQFF. DNA for the CDR3: TGTGCCAGCAGCGTAGGGGGAGTGTGGGGGACAAACAATGAGCAGTTCTTC.

The V gene is TRBV7-8, the J gene TRBJ2-7; weak D call: TRBD1 (6 bases). The CDR3 has 15 amino acids. Germline lookup yields CDR1 SGHVS and CDR2 FQNEAQ. V lost 0 bases and J 0 bases, leaving 9 bases between the germline ends. The CDR3 nucleotides are TGTGCCAGCAGCTTAGCACAGGGCCCCTCCTACGAGCAGTACTTC. Its protein is CASSLAQGPSYEQYF.

This chain links TRBV15 with TRBJ1-5; D is ambiguous. Per germline, CDR1 LNHNV and CDR2 YYDKDF (reference sequence). The CDR3 has 13 residues. V was trimmed by 0 bases and J by 2 bases, leaving 2 bases between them. CDR3 in amino acids: CATSRDGNQPQHF. In DNA, the CDR3 is TGTGCCACCAGCAGAGATGGCAATCAGCCCCAGCATTTT.

The V gene is TRBV6-1, the J gene TRBJ2-7, with TRBD1 identical over 8 bases. This CDR3 is 13 amino acids long. In germline, CDR1 is MNHNS, CDR2 SASEGT. Trimming at V came to 11 bases and at J to 2 bases, leaving 8 bases not matched to a gene. In nucleotides, the CDR3 is TGTGCCGGCGACAGGGGCCCTACCTACGAGCAGTACTTC. Amino acid sequence: CAGDRGPTYEQYF.

The rearrangement joins TRBV19 to TRBJ1-2; D gene unclear. Germline V lookup: CDR1 LNHDA, CDR2 SQIVND (reference sequence). V was pared by 5 bases and J by 4 bases, with 11 bases between. This CDR3 spans 13 amino acids. CDR3 protein: CASSEMMTYGYTF. The DNA of the CDR3 is TGTGCCAGTAGTGAGATGATGACCTATGGCTACACCTTC.

This clonotype was detected many times. The chain links TRBV4-3 to TRBJ2-7; no clear D gene. The germline CDR1 and CDR2 sequences are LGHNA and YSLEER. The CDR3 is 13 amino acids. V lost 0 bases to trimming and J lost 2 bases, with 5 bases between them. The CDR3 sequence: CASSQDLTYEQYF. For the CDR3, the DNA is TGCGCCAGCAGCCAAGATCTGACCTACGAGCAGTACTTC.

The chain is built from TRBV7-9 and TRBJ1-2, with D uncertain. Looked up from germline, CDR1 is SEHNR and CDR2 is FQNEAQ (reference sequence). Trimming shortened V by 4 bases and J by 4 bases, and 10 bases separated the two germline ends. The CDR3 has 13 amino acids. The CDR3, as DNA: TGTGCCAGCAGCTCGAGGTCAGTCTATGGCTACACCTTC. Its translation: CASSSRSVYGYTF. Based on the CDR3 plus reference TRBV7-9 and TRBJ1-2, the full variable domain is DTGVSQNPRHKITKRGQNVTFRCDPISEHNRLYWYRQTLGQGPEFLTYFQNEAQLEKSRLLSDRFSAERPKGSFSTLEIQRTEQGDSAMYLCASSSRSVYGYTFGSGTRLTVV.

This clonotype was counted at least ten times. This sequence joins TRBV3-2 and TRBJ2-5; the table assigns TRBD1, which was not confirmed against the DNA. TRBV3-2 is annotated as a pseudogene. The CDR3 contains 13 residues. In DNA form, the CDR3 reads TGTGCCAGCACCCACCCCCCCCCTGAGACCCAGTACTTC. Translation gives CASTHPPPETQYF.

DNA of the CDR3: TGTGCCACCAAACCCGGGAATAATGAAAAACTGTTTTTT. Residues: CATKPGNNEKLFF. The rearrangement links TRBV10-3 to TRBJ1-4; D gene ambiguous. V was cut by 10 bases and J by 4 bases, with 13 bases left in between. The germline V gene encodes CDR1 ENHRY and CDR2 SYGVKD. This CDR3 comprises 13 residues.

V is TRBV10-2 and J is TRBJ2-7, with a possible D match to TRBD1 (5 bases). Germline V gene sequence: CDR1 WSHSY, CDR2 SAAADI. Trimming removed 0 bases from V and 5 bases from J, with 17 bases in between. CDR3 length: 16 amino acids. The CDR3 nucleotides are TGCGCCAGCAGTGAGTCGAGTCCGGACACCAGGGACGAGCAGTACTTC. Its protein is CASSESSPDTRDEQYF.

The chain joins TRBV2 to TRBJ1-2; D is unresolved. V shed 4 bases and J shed 14 bases, with 17 bases lying between them. This CDR3 has 12 amino acids. Germline loops: CDR1 SNHLY, CDR2 FYNNEI. The CDR3 sequence is CASSGLVGRETF. As DNA, the CDR3 is TGTGCCAGCAGTGGACTCGTAGGTCGGGAGACCTTC.

This clonotype occurred once. The rearrangement joins TRBV28 to TRBJ2-5; D uncertain. The CDR3 has 10 amino acids. The V end was cut by 7 bases, the J end by 4 bases, with 4 bases between. CDR1 is MDHEN and CDR2 is SYDVKM in the germline V gene. CDR3 loop: CASKRETQYF. CDR3 nucleotide sequence: TGTGCCAGCAAGAGAGAGACCCAGTACTTC.

This clonotype was recorded many times. The chain couples TRBV12-3 or TRBV12-4 to TRBJ1-2; D might be TRBD1 (6 bases). Trimming took 6 bases from V and 6 from J, leaving 17 bases between them. The CDR3 has 14 residues. The CDR3 DNA sequence: TGTGCCAGCAGAATCACAGGAGGGGGAGATGGCTACACCTTC. Translated, it gives CASRITGGGDGYTF.

This clonotype showed up just a few times. The chain couples TRBV2 to TRBJ2-7, with unresolved D. From germline, CDR1 is SNHLY and CDR2 FYNNEI. V was shortened by 0 bases and J by 6 bases, with 3 bases between the two germline ends. This CDR3 has 11 residues. The CDR3 spells CASSEAREQYF. CDR3 DNA: TGTGCCAGCAGTGAAGCGCGCGAGCAGTACTTC. The whole variable domain, filled in from reference TRBV2 and TRBJ2-7, reads EPEVTQTPSHQVTQMGQEVILRCVPISNHLYFYWYRQILGQKVEFLVSFYNNEISEKSEIFDDQFSVERPDGSNFTLKIRSTKLEDSAMYFCASSEAREQYFGPGTRLTVT.

The chain carries TRBV11-3 and TRBJ1-2; 7 bases map to TRBD1. Germline-derived CDR1 and CDR2 are SGHNT and YENEEA. This CDR3 region has 15 residues. The V gene end was trimmed by 11 bases and the J gene end by 2 bases; junction bases not matched to a gene: 14. The CDR3 loop is CAGPPGQLKNYGYTF. In DNA, the CDR3 is TGTGCCGGACCCCCGGGACAGCTGAAAAACTATGGCTACACCTTC.

Worth noting for this clonotype: One end of the junction varies from germline; a read error may be responsible. The gene calls are TRBV19 and TRBJ2-7; the D gene could be TRBD1 or TRBD2 (6 bases each). This CDR3 has 15 amino acids. CDR1 and CDR2 (germline): LNHDA, SQIVND (reference sequence). CDR3 in amino acids: CAGRQAGTTKYEQYF. In nucleotides, the CDR3 is TGTGCCGGTAGACAGGCGGGGACAACTAAATACGAGCAGTACTTC.

The genes are TRBV10-2 and TRBJ1-1; no firm D call. This CDR3 has 14 residues. V was pared by 3 bases and J by 8 bases, with 16 bases between. In germline, CDR1 is WSHSY, CDR2 SAAADI. The CDR3 is CASSENLPTREAFF. DNA for the CDR3: TGCGCCAGCAGTGAAAACTTGCCCACAAGGGAAGCTTTCTTT.